Each of the 24 T cell receptor beta chains below was sequenced from the same sample in a study of blood T cell repertoires in COVID-19. TCRdb's table, derived via immunoSEQ multiplex PCR, lists solely in-frame clones and lacks some. The sample lists 180,000 or so clones, approximately 80% occurring once. Sequencing input: PBMCs or T cells enriched from blood (not recorded which). The receptors come from a man in his fifties or sixties who had been exposed to COVID-19.

The sample holds one count of this clone. V usage is TRBV5-6 and J usage is TRBJ1-1; D not resolved. This CDR3 has 14 residues. Germline V gene sequence: CDR1 SGHDT, CDR2 YYEEEE. V was trimmed by 3 bases and J by 4 bases, leaving 13 bases between them. The DNA for the CDR3 is TGTGCCAGCAGCTCTTTCAGCTGGGCCACTGAAGCTTTCTTT. Encoded protein: CASSSFSWATEAFF.

The rearrangement uses TRBV7-2 and TRBJ2-7, with TRBD2 matching over 10 bases. In germline, CDR1 is SGHTA, CDR2 FQGNSA. The CDR3 is 16 amino acids. The V segment lost 5 bases and the J segment 3 bases; nucleotides outside the gene matches: 10. CDR3 nucleotide sequence: TGTGCCAGCAGCGCGACCTCCGGGACTAGCGTCTACGAGCAGTACTTC. Amino acid sequence: CASSATSGTSVYEQYF.

This clone came up a few times. Relative to the germline gene, one junction end is altered; a read error may explain this. The chain combines TRBV5-6 with TRBJ1-6; D call uncertain. This CDR3 has 12 residues. Germline V gives CDR1 SGHDT, CDR2 YYEEEE. The CDR3 bases are TGTGCCAGCAGCCCGCTTGGACTCCCTTTCGACTTT. Translated, it gives CASSPLGLPFDF.

The chain links TRBV11-1 to TRBJ2-1; D is possibly TRBD2 (5 bases). The CDR3 is made up of 16 amino acids. The germline CDR1 and CDR2 sequences are SGHAT and FQDESV (reference sequence). V gave up 5 bases and J gave up 1 base, with 15 bases separating them. As DNA, the CDR3 is TGTGCCAGCAGCCCCCGGACTGCTGGGTCCTACAATGAGCAGTTCTTC. Its translation: CASSPRTAGSYNEQFF. The full variable domain, in which reference TRBV11-1 and TRBJ2-1 provide the parts outside the CDR3, is EAEVAQSPRYKITEKSQAVAFWCDPISGHATLYWYRQILGQGPELLVQFQDESVVDDSQLPKDRFSAERLKGVDSTLKIQPAELGDSAMYLCASSPRTAGSYNEQFFGPGTRLTVL.

This chain uses TRBV10-2 with TRBJ1-6, with TRBD1 as a possible D gene (5 bases). V was pared by 2 bases and J by 7 bases, with 12 bases between. The CDR3 is made up of 15 amino acids. The germline gives CDR1 WSHSY, CDR2 SAAADI. CDR3 DNA sequence: TGCGCCAGCAGTGAGGGGGCTTCGGTCAATTCACCCCTCCACTTT. Amino acids: CASSEGASVNSPLHF.

This chain links TRBV4-3 with TRBJ1-2, with unresolved D. This CDR3 comprises 14 residues. V was trimmed by 1 base and J by 6 bases, leaving 12 bases between them. Germline V gene lookup returns CDR1 LGHNA and CDR2 YSLEER. DNA of the CDR3: TGCGCCAGCAGCCAAGGCCGAGGTAGCGATGGCTACACCTTC. The encoded protein is CASSQGRGSDGYTF.

At least ten counts were recorded for this clone. V usage is TRBV6-5 and J usage is TRBJ1-2, with no clear D. CDR1 is MNHEY, CDR2 SVGAGI, per germline. The CDR3 sequence is 14 residues long. Trimming took off 6 bases at V and 4 bases at J, with 15 bases between the two ends. CDR3 nucleotide sequence: TGTGCCAGCAGGCCCTCCCCAACATTCTATGGCTACACCTTC. Translated: CASRPSPTFYGYTF.

This chain uses TRBV28 with TRBJ1-5; 7 bases fit TRBD1. Germline CDR1 reads MDHEN; CDR2 reads SYDVKM. V dropped 5 bases and J dropped 7; count of bases not matched to a gene: 5. The CDR3 runs 13 residues. The CDR3 region is CASSPTGNQPQHF. In DNA, the CDR3 is TGTGCCAGCAGTCCGACAGGGAACCAGCCCCAGCATTTT.

The chain uses TRBV21-1 and TRBJ2-7; TRBD1 reflects the table's D call only, with no check against the DNA. TRBV21-1 is reported as a pseudogene. The CDR3 has 14 residues. The CDR3 DNA reads TGTGCCAGCAGCAAACATGGCAGGGACTACGAGCAGTACTTC. Translated, it gives CASSKHGRDYEQYF.

The chain employs TRBV6-5 and TRBJ2-2; 7 bases are shared with TRBD2. Per germline, CDR1 MNHEY and CDR2 SVGAGI. The CDR3 is 14 residues long. Trimming took 4 bases from V and 4 from J; bases not matched to a gene: 3. The CDR3 region has the DNA TGTGCCAGCAGTTTTCGGGAGGCCACCGGGGAGCTGTTTTTT. Its protein is CASSFREATGELFF.

The chain employs TRBV9 and TRBJ2-1; maybe TRBD2 (5 bases). V shed 0 bases and J shed 5 bases, with 9 bases lying between them. The length of the CDR3 is 14 residues. CDR1 and CDR2 from the germline V gene are SGDLS and YYNGEE. CDR3 sequence: CASSVVASNNEQFF. Here the CDR3 DNA reads TGTGCCAGCAGCGTAGTAGCGTCTAACAATGAGCAGTTCTTC.

In this sample, this clone turned up a few times. The chain uses TRBV5-1 and TRBJ2-7, with 12 bases identical to TRBD2. CDR1 and CDR2 (germline): SGHRS, YFSETQ. V lost 4 bases to trimming and J lost 2 bases; unmatched junction nucleotides: 7. This CDR3 region has 16 residues. The CDR3 DNA is TGCGCCAGCAGCCTGCTTCTAGCGGGAGGGCCCTACGAGCAGTACTTC. Encoded protein: CASSLLLAGGPYEQYF.

This clone was recorded a few times. V and J are TRBV27 and TRBJ1-4; tentatively, D is TRBD1 (6 bases). CDR1 and CDR2 from the germline V gene are MNHEY and SMNVEV (reference sequence). V lost 3 bases and J 7 bases, leaving 15 bases between the germline ends. CDR3 size: 15 residues. The CDR3 DNA reads TGTGCCAGCAGTTTCCAGGGACAAGGGAGTGAAAAACTGTTTTTT. It codes for CASSFQGQGSEKLFF. The full variable domain, its missing parts supplied by reference TRBV27 and TRBJ1-4, is EAQVTQNPRYLITVTGKKLTVTCSQNMNHEYMSWYRQDPGLGLRQIYYSMNVEVTDKGDVPEGYKVSRKEKRNFPLILESPSPNQTSLYFCASSFQGQGSEKLFFGSGTQLSVL.

The rearrangement uses TRBV27 and TRBJ2-1; the match to TRBD2 covers 10 bases. Trimming cost V 3 bases and J 2 bases; bases outside gene matches: 1. This CDR3 contains 15 residues. The germline CDR1 and CDR2 sequences are MNHEY and SMNVEV (reference sequence). For the CDR3, the DNA is TGTGCCAGCAGTTTTAGCGGGAGGACCTACAATGAGCAGTTCTTC. It translates to CASSFSGRTYNEQFF.

The V and J genes are TRBV19 and TRBJ2-1; 7 bases line up with TRBD2. Germline assignment: CDR1 LNHDA and CDR2 SQIVND (reference sequence). V shed 3 bases and J 2 bases; nucleotides not matched to a gene: 4. CDR3 length: 15 amino acids. The CDR3 sequence is CASSITSDTYNEQFF. Written as DNA, the CDR3 is TGTGCCAGTAGTATCACTAGCGACACCTACAATGAGCAGTTCTTC.

Here the CDR3 reads CASIAGSSNTIYF. DNA of the CDR3: TGTGCCAGCATCGCAGGATCCTCCAACACCATATATTTT. The rearrangement links TRBV6-5 to TRBJ1-3; no clear D. Germline V CDR1 and CDR2: MNHEY, SVGAGI. The CDR3 sequence is 13 residues long. Between the trimmed V and J ends, which lost 7 bases and 7 bases, there was a span of 14 bases.

The chain recombines TRBV7-2 with TRBJ2-7; D gene uncertain. The CDR3 loop spans 11 amino acids. Germline loops: CDR1 SGHTA, CDR2 FQGNSA. V gave up 5 bases and J gave up 3 bases, with 5 bases separating them. The CDR3 here is CASSTLYEQYF. The CDR3 nucleotides are TGTGCCAGCAGCACTCTCTACGAGCAGTACTTC.

V and J are TRBV25-1 and TRBJ1-4; TRBD1 agrees at 8 bases. With V trimmed by 3 bases and J by 0 bases, 6 bases remained unmatched. This CDR3 has 17 amino acids. CDR1 and CDR2 (germline): MGHDK, SYGVNS. Written as DNA, the CDR3 is TGTGCCAGCAGTGATCTCGACAGGGGAGCAACTAATGAAAAACTGTTTTTT. Amino acids: CASSDLDRGATNEKLFF. Looking up the rest from reference TRBV25-1 and TRBJ1-4 gives the full variable domain: EADIYQTPRYLVIGTGKKITLECSQTMGHDKMYWYQQDPGMELHLIHYSYGVNSTEKGDLSSESTVSRIRTEHFPLTLESARPSHTSQYLCASSDLDRGATNEKLFFGSGTQLSVL.

This clone has only a few counts. The J gene is TRBJ1-3, the V gene TRBV7-8; the match to TRBD1 covers 9 bases. Germline values: CDR1 SGHVS, CDR2 FQNEAQ. The CDR3 runs 15 residues. V lost 4 bases, J lost 4 bases, and 5 bases stayed unmatched. The CDR3 loop reads CASSSRDRAGNTIYF. For the CDR3, the DNA is TGTGCCAGCAGCTCGCGGGACAGGGCGGGAAACACCATATATTTT.

The chain carries TRBV2 and TRBJ2-1; 9 nucleotides agree with TRBD2. This CDR3 spans 15 amino acids. Germline V gene data show CDR1 as SNHLY and CDR2 as FYNNEI. J lost 5 bases, V lost 3 bases, and 5 bases had no gene match. The CDR3 DNA follows: TGTGCCAGCAGTGACGTAGCGGGAGTGGACAATGAGCAGTTCTTC. Protein product: CASSDVAGVDNEQFF.

The chain carries TRBV5-6 and TRBJ2-5; 8 bases map to TRBD1. The J segment lost 2 bases and the V segment lost 3 bases, leaving 9 bases of the junction unmatched. The CDR3 contains 16 residues. Germline V gives CDR1 SGHDT, CDR2 YYEEEE. CDR3 sequence reads: CASSSLGQGGQETQYF. The CDR3 bases are TGTGCCAGCAGCTCCTTAGGACAGGGAGGACAAGAGACCCAGTACTTC.

The chain combines TRBV7-2 with TRBJ2-3; weak D call: TRBD2 (5 bases). V was shortened by 1 base and J by 6 bases, with 14 bases between the two germline ends. There are 15 residues in the CDR3. CDR1 is SGHTA, CDR2 FQGNSA, per germline. In nucleotides, the CDR3 is TGTGCCAGCAGCTTAGGTAATTTCGGCGGGGATACGCAGTATTTT. It specifies CASSLGNFGGDTQYF.

V is TRBV14 and J is TRBJ2-1; 7 nucleotides agree with TRBD2. The germline CDR1 and CDR2 sequences are SGHDN and FVKESK. The CDR3 extends over 16 amino acids. The V and J ends lost 1 base and 6 bases, in that order; junction bases with no gene match: 9. The CDR3 loop is CASSQGSLAAPNEQFF. CDR3 coding DNA: TGTGCCAGCAGCCAAGGGTCCCTAGCGGCACCCAATGAGCAGTTCTTC.

J is TRBJ1-1 and V is TRBV10-2; tentative D call: TRBD1 (5 bases). The CDR3 contains 15 residues. CDR1 WSHSY and CDR2 SAAADI come from the germline V gene. Trimming shortened V by 6 bases and J by 1 base, and 15 bases separated the two germline ends. CDR3 coding DNA: TGCGCCAGCAGCGACAGCCCTCCAAAGAACACTGAAGCTTTCTTT. It encodes CASSDSPPKNTEAFF.